This T cell receptor (beta chain) appears in the sequencing data of a study of T cells in Graves' hyperthyroidism and ophthalmopathy (dated by TCRdb to about 2019). In the study overall: Peripheral blood samples were taken at the time of initial diagnosis, prior to any treatment. To identify TCR V-J signatures that set the groups apart, the researchers used a discovery cohort of about a hundred patients, made up of 43 with Graves' ophthalmopathy and about 59 with stable Graves' hyperthyroidism. Prospective prediction of ophthalmopathy was tested in an independent validation cohort of approximately 19 hyperthyroidism patients and around 16 patients who later progressed to ophthalmopathy. The 80 to 100 discovery patients were randomly divided into training and test sets at a 7:3 ratio. Thyroid tissue and blood T-cell repertoires from six Graves' hyperthyroidism patients were also compared in the study. After sampling, hyperthyroidism patients received methimazole starting at 30 mg daily, and ophthalmopathy patients received high-dose intravenous methylprednisolone. TCR Vbeta CDR3 sequencing of around 130 peripheral blood samples (under 45 ophthalmopathy, 75 to 80 hyperthyroidism and roughly 17 progressor patients) is reported in the paper. General findings and caveats noted by the study authors: Ophthalmopathy was separated from stable hyperthyroidism by a 13 V-J signature model, with 85% to 90% sensitivity and approximately 81% specificity obtained in cross-validation and 80%/75% obtained in testing. Sample size was not statistically predetermined, and investigators were not blinded to group allocation. In validation, the model predicted progression to ophthalmopathy with approximately 71% sensitivity and around 72% specificity, a median of about 6.7 months before onset. Blood samples also contained most of the expanded thyroid clonotypes (frequency above 0.001), which suggests that blood repertoires may reflect thyroid immune responses.

Graves' hyperthyroidism was defined as stable when no progression to ophthalmopathy occurred over 18 months of follow-up. Hyperthyroidism patients were newly diagnosed, had a disease duration of under 2 months, and were aged 18 to 65 years. The study excluded patients with uncontrolled infections, other autoimmune diseases, pregnancy or lactation. Diagnoses relied on clinical symptoms, serum thyroxine and TRAb, thyroid ultrasound and orbital computed tomography. PBMCs were isolated from approximately 10 ml of fresh peripheral blood by Ficoll-Paque density gradient centrifugation. Total RNA was extracted with Trizol reagent, and quality was checked on an Agilent 2100 Bioanalyzer. This clonotype was seen many times. What this receptor recognizes is not known. No per-base quality is available; no much larger clone lies one base away. The TCR beta CDR3 regions were amplified from RNA transcripts. The TCR CDR3 was subjected to a first round of RT-PCR using the HTBI primer set and the Qiagen OneStep RT-PCR kit. Libraries were constructed in a second round of multiplex PCR, after which size selection and purification were performed. Libraries were sequenced paired-end with 100 bp reads on an Illumina HiSeq2000. Turning to the authors' computational methods: SOAPnuke was used to process the raw data, with reads discarded if the reads contained adapters or uncalled bases, had a mean Phred below 15, or lacked an exact constant-primer or identifier match. COPE v1.2.5 was used to merge high-quality paired reads, and clonotypes were defined as unique nucleotide sequences. MiTCR v1.1 was used to align clonotypes to the IMGT TRBV, TRBD and TRBJ reference segments. The analysis included only V-J combinations with a frequency above 0.0001, which together covered roughly 99% of the repertoires. A TCS score was defined as the ratio of F50 (clonal expansion) to E x V (chaos), with BLOSUM62-based TCRdist applied between CDR3 peptides within each V-J. Welch's t-statistics and random forest reduced around 510 V-J features to about 13, which were used in a naive Bayes classifier (R e1071). Starting from the raw public reads, TCRdb applied fastp trimming at Q25, assembled clones with MiXCR and retained in-frame beta chains. For every CDR3 protein sequence, its rows merge into one entry that carries the most common genes and DNA. TCRdb assigned the V and J calls; the authors' analysis was not used. In all, the sample holds 450,000 to 650,000 distinct CDR3 sequences, and 20% of those were seen once. The top ten clonotypes cover less than 30% of the sample.

V is reduced by 3 bases and J by 4 bases, leaving a spacing of 18 bases between them. The CDR3 spans 16 residues, from the cysteine through the phenylalanine. Just the 48-base CDR3 DNA is kept, in frame starting at base 1. Recombination connected TRBV12-3 or TRBV12-4 to TRBJ1-2; TRBD1 could be the D gene, as 5 bases match. This clonotype was sampled from a man between 18 and 35 years old with Graves' hyperthyroidism. The sample consisted of blood. CDR3 reads: CASSLYFFGGSYGYTF. The nucleotides are TGTGCCAGCAGTTTGTATTTTTTCGGGGGGTCCTATGGCTACACCTTC.